The rows below give T cell receptor beta chains drawn from one sample of a study of blood T cell repertoires in COVID-19. Sequenced by immunoSEQ multiplex PCR; TCRdb stores in-frame clones only, minus some. The sample yields about 180,000 clones, approximately 86% seen once. Sequenced input: peripheral blood. All receptors derive from a woman aged 30 to 39 with active or convalescent COVID-19. The CDR3 runs from the conserved cysteine through the conserved F or W. D genes are given only for firm matches.

J: TRBJ1-3; V: TRBV28; D: NA; CDR3: CASSFLAEAGNTIYF
J: TRBJ2-1; V: TRBV28; D: TRBD2; CDR3: CASSGLAEGDNEQFF
J: TRBJ1-1; V: TRBV5-4; D: TRBD1; CDR3: CASSWLGTGTTEAFF
J: TRBJ1-5; V: TRBV19; D: NA; CDR3: CASTTGTLADQPQHF
J: TRBJ2-2; V: TRBV5-4; D: TRBD1; CDR3: CASSWTGGATGELFF
J: TRBJ2-1; V: TRBV6-5; D: TRBD1; CDR3: CASSTDRGGGNEQFF
J: TRBJ1-2; V: TRBV6-5; D: NA; CDR3: CASSKGEGNGYTF
J: TRBJ1-3; V: TRBV18; D: NA; CDR3: CASSAGLSSGNTIYF
J: TRBJ1-5; V: TRBV28; D: NA; CDR3: CASSLSVPKWSNQPQHF
J: TRBJ1-3; V: TRBV28; D: TRBD1; CDR3: CASRRQGPAGNTIYF
J: TRBJ2-5; V: TRBV28; D: NA; CDR3: CASSLSGSQETQYF
J: TRBJ2-5; V: TRBV11-2; D: TRBD2; CDR3: CASSLSFSSGGTQYF
J: TRBJ1-2; V: TRBV19; D: TRBD1; CDR3: CASRTIVQGNYGYTF
J: TRBJ1-5; V: TRBV6-5; D: TRBD1; CDR3: CASSNDRGGNQPQHF
J: TRBJ2-7; V: TRBV7-9; D: TRBD2; CDR3: CASSPLAVDYEQYF
J: TRBJ1-1; V: TRBV4-1; D: TRBD1; CDR3: CASSQKGAHTEAFF
J: TRBJ1-1; V: TRBV19; D: NA; CDR3: CASSVGLGPGATEAFF
J: TRBJ2-7; V: TRBV6-5; D: TRBD2; CDR3: CASTQAGLSYEQYF
J: TRBJ2-3; V: TRBV9; D: NA; CDR3: CASSEGRGYTDTQYF
J: TRBJ1-4; V: TRBV19; D: TRBD1; CDR3: CASSTRTGGRNEKLFF
J: TRBJ2-2; V: TRBV5-4; D: TRBD1; CDR3: CASSSPPRGQINTGELFF
J: TRBJ1-1; V: TRBV10-1; D: NA; CDR3: CASSVGAITEAFF
J: TRBJ1-6; V: TRBV19; D: TRBD1; CDR3: CASSIGQGAPSSPLHF
J: TRBJ2-7; V: TRBV5-6; D: NA; CDR3: CASTSTSLNEQYF
J: TRBJ2-6; V: TRBV2; D: NA; CDR3: CASKPGSGANVLTF
J: TRBJ2-1; V: TRBV28; D: NA; CDR3: CASSSIGTPRTYNEQFF
J: TRBJ1-1; V: TRBV19; D: TRBD1; CDR3: CASSIAGDRVMNTEAFF
J: TRBJ1-5; V: TRBV28; D: TRBD1; CDR3: CASSLEGRGRSQPQHF
J: TRBJ1-4; V: TRBV5-1; D: TRBD1; CDR3: CASSQQGANEKLFF
J: TRBJ1-5; V: TRBV18; D: NA; CDR3: CASSSGQSNQPQHF